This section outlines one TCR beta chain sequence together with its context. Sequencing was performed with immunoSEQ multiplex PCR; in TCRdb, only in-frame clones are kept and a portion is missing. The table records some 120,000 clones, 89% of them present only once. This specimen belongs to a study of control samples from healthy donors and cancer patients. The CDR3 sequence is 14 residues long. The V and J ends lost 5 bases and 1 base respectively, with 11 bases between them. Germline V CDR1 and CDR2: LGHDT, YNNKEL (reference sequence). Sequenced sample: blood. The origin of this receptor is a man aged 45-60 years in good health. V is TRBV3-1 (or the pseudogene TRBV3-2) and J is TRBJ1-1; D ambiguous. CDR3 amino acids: CASSFLDPNTEAFF. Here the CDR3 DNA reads TGTGCCAGCAGCTTTTTGGACCCGAACACTGAAGCTTTCTTT.